This entry lists 24 T cell receptor beta chains sequenced from one sample in a study of CD8 T cells in ankylosing spondylitis. One entry per CDR3 protein, called by TCRdb with MiXCR from the 5' RACE reads. Here the sample spans 250,000 to 300,000 distinct CDR3 sequences, roughly 20% being singletons. The sequencing sample was made of blood, either unsorted or a sorted T cell fraction (not recorded which). These receptors were collected from a male donor with ankylosing spondylitis or in good health (not recorded which).

This clonotype has more than one count but fewer than ten. The chain links TRBV4-2 to TRBJ2-2; 11 positions agree with TRBD1. The CDR3 runs 19 residues. The V segment lost 1 base and the J segment 0 bases; nucleotides outside the gene matches: 7. CDR1 LGHNA and CDR2 YNFKEQ come from the germline V gene. CDR3: CASSQAFGTGGSNTGELFF. CDR3 in DNA: TGTGCCAGCAGCCAAGCATTCGGGACAGGGGGGTCGAACACCGGGGAGCTGTTTTTT.

V usage is TRBV10-3 and J usage is TRBJ2-5; 7 bases are a match to TRBD2. V shed 6 bases, J shed 6 bases, and the junction held 13 bases outside the gene matches. This CDR3 is built from 15 residues. Germline-derived CDR1 and CDR2 are ENHRY and SYGVKD. This CDR3 reads CAISKLARGVKTQYF. Written as DNA, the CDR3 is TGTGCCATCAGCAAACTAGCGAGAGGAGTGAAGACCCAGTACTTC.

This chain links TRBV12-3 or TRBV12-4 with TRBJ2-7; 9 bases fit TRBD2. The V and J ends lost 2 bases and 3 bases, in that order; junction bases with no gene match: 2. CDR3 length: 14 residues. For the CDR3, the DNA is TGTGCCAGCAGTTTAAGCGGGGGGTACTACGAGCAGTACGTC. It codes for CASSLSGGYYEQYV.

This clonotype occurred a few times. Here the CDR3 DNA reads TGTGCCAGCAGCCCCCCGGGACCGAGAACCGGGGAGCTGTTTTTT. Amino acids: CASSPPGPRTGELFF. The rearrangement uses TRBV7-2 and TRBJ2-2; the D gene could be TRBD1 or TRBD2 (5 bases each). Germline V gene sequence: CDR1 SGHTA, CDR2 FQGNSA. V gave up 5 bases and J gave up 5 bases, with 15 bases separating them. The CDR3 loop spans 15 amino acids.

Only a few counts were recorded for this clonotype. This chain joins TRBV2 and TRBJ1-5; D remains ambiguous. This CDR3 comprises 13 residues. Germline V gene data show CDR1 as SNHLY and CDR2 as FYNNEI. V was trimmed by 4 bases and J by 4 bases, leaving 8 bases between them. CDR3 DNA: TGTGCCAGCAGTGCCGAAGGGAATCAGCCCCAGCATTTT. This sequence encodes CASSAEGNQPQHF.

V usage is TRBV6-1 and J usage is TRBJ1-2; D is unresolved. Germline CDR1 MNHNS, CDR2 SASEGT. The CDR3 extends over 14 amino acids. Trimming cost V 2 bases and J 5 bases, with 12 bases left between them. The CDR3 nucleotides are TGTGCCAGCAGTGAAAGCCAGGATCCTTATGGCTACACCTTC. Amino acids: CASSESQDPYGYTF.

The V call is TRBV20-1, the J call TRBJ2-5; TRBD2 aligns across 12 bases. The length of the CDR3 is 14 residues. Germline CDR1 reads DFQATT; CDR2 reads SNEGSKA (reference sequence). J gave up 1 base and V 5 bases, and 2 bases lay outside the gene matches. For the CDR3, the DNA is TGCAGTGCTGCGACTAGCGGGGGCCAAGAGACCCAGTACTTC. This codes for CSAATSGGQETQYF.

This clonotype showed up just a few times. The gene calls are TRBV20-1 and TRBJ1-6; 8 positions match TRBD1. Unmatched junction bases numbered 4, after V lost 3 bases and J lost 6 bases. CDR1 and CDR2 from the germline V gene are DFQATT and SNEGSKA (reference sequence). This CDR3 contains 14 residues. The CDR3 sequence: CSARTGASNSPLHF. CDR3 DNA sequence: TGCAGTGCTAGGACAGGGGCTAGTAATTCACCCCTCCACTTT.

With regard to this clonotype: At one boundary the junction diverges from the germline segment, which might be a read error. V and J are TRBV6-1 and TRBJ1-1, with 8 bases identical to TRBD1. The CDR3 covers 14 residues. Per germline, CDR1 MNHNS and CDR2 SASEGT. The DNA for the CDR3 is TGTGCCAGCAGTGAACAGGGGGCGTTCACTGAAGCCTTCTTT. Amino acids: CASSEQGAFTEAFF.

The chain combines TRBV6-1 with TRBJ1-1; D unresolved. Germline V gene lookup returns CDR1 MNHNS and CDR2 SASEGT. Between the trimmed V and J ends, which lost 6 bases and 1 base, there was a span of 15 bases. The CDR3 sequence is 15 residues long. The CDR3 is CASSRSRQRNTEAFF. DNA of the CDR3: TGTGCCAGCAGCCGATCGCGGCAACGGAACACTGAAGCTTTCTTT.

This clonotype was found a few times. The chain carries TRBV24-1 and TRBJ2-3; tentatively, D is TRBD2 (5 bases). The CDR3 has 13 residues. CDR1 is KGHDR and CDR2 is SFDVKD in the germline V gene. V lost 7 bases and J lost 2, with 9 bases in between. CDR3 protein: CATRLRDTDTQYF. As DNA, the CDR3 is TGTGCCACCAGGTTGAGGGACACAGATACGCAGTATTTT.

This chain links TRBV28 with TRBJ1-5, with TRBD1 as a possible D gene (6 bases). Germline CDR1 is MDHEN and CDR2 is SYDVKM. CDR3 size: 16 residues. V was shortened by 2 bases and J by 7 bases, with 18 bases between the two germline ends. CDR3 nucleotides: TGTGCCAGCAGTTTAAAGGCAGGGGAATACAAACAGCCCCAGCATTTT. This encodes CASSLKAGEYKQPQHF.

This sequence joins TRBV27 and TRBJ2-2; D is unresolved. Between the trimmed V and J ends, which lost 5 bases and 4 bases, there was a span of 11 bases. Germline V gene sequence: CDR1 MNHEY, CDR2 SMNVEV (reference sequence). CDR3 length equals 14 residues. Written as DNA, the CDR3 is TGTGCCAGCAGTAGCTCCTACACCACCGGGGAGCTGTTTTTT. Encoded protein: CASSSSYTTGELFF.

This clonotype was found a few times. The V call is TRBV12-3 or TRBV12-4, the J call TRBJ2-1, with D maybe TRBD1 (5 bases). This CDR3 has 17 amino acids. V lost 3 bases and J lost 0, with 15 bases in between. CDR3 protein: CASSFIGTGSSYNEQFF. CDR3 nucleotides: TGTGCCAGCAGTTTTATCGGCACAGGAAGCTCCTACAATGAGCAGTTCTTC.

There are a few counts of this clonotype. This chain links TRBV12-3 or TRBV12-4 with TRBJ2-3; D unclear. Trimming stripped 2 bases from V and 3 bases from J, with 6 bases between. The CDR3 runs 13 residues. Here the CDR3 reads CASSLLATDTQYF. CDR3 DNA: TGTGCCAGCAGTTTATTAGCTACAGATACGCAGTATTTT.

This clonotype has only a few counts. The chain couples TRBV7-8 to TRBJ1-2, with 9 nucleotides matching TRBD1. With V trimmed by 3 bases and J by 2 bases, 10 bases remained unmatched. The CDR3 extends over 17 amino acids. Germline V gene sequence: CDR1 SGHVS, CDR2 FQNEAQ. The CDR3 DNA reads as TGTGCCAGCAGCTTGGGGAGAGACAGGGGGTCCAACTATGGCTACACCTTC. It specifies CASSLGRDRGSNYGYTF.

This clonotype was detected only a few times. CDR3 sequence reads: CASSLNPSSYEQYV. CDR3 sequence (DNA): TGTGCCAGCAGTTTAAATCCGAGCTCCTACGAGCAGTACGTC. V gene TRBV12-3 or TRBV12-4 combines with J gene TRBJ2-7; D call uncertain. This CDR3 contains 14 residues. The ends were cut back, 2 bases at V and 0 bases at J, with 8 bases in the middle.

This clonotype was recorded only once. The chain combines TRBV19 with TRBJ1-5; a possible D gene is TRBD1 (5 bases). CDR1 LNHDA and CDR2 SQIVND come from the germline V gene (reference sequence). V was pared by 5 bases and J by 3 bases, with 11 bases between. The CDR3 length is 14 residues. CDR3 nucleotide sequence: TGTGCCAGTAGTGCCACAGGCCCCAATCAGCCCCAGCATTTT. Its protein is CASSATGPNQPQHF.

A few counts support this clonotype. The chain links TRBV12-3 or TRBV12-4 to TRBJ2-1; D is perhaps TRBD1 or TRBD2 (5 bases each). The length of the CDR3 is 15 residues. Trimming removed 7 bases from V and 3 bases from J, with 16 bases in between. The CDR3 nucleotides read TGTGCCAGCAATACCTTTGGGACGGGCTACAATGAGCAGTTCTTC. Amino acids: CASNTFGTGYNEQFF.

In its sample, this clonotype was seen a few times. The J gene is TRBJ1-1, the V gene TRBV20-1, with D unresolved. This CDR3 comprises 14 residues. Deletions cut 3 bases from V and 1 base from J, with 12 bases between. Germline V lookup: CDR1 DFQATT, CDR2 SNEGSKA (reference sequence). CDR3 residues: CSARRAGRNTEAFF. The CDR3 DNA follows: TGCAGTGCTAGGAGGGCAGGCCGGAACACTGAAGCTTTCTTT.

This clonotype was seen a few times. The CDR3 here is CASSHTSAGMNNEQFF. The CDR3 nucleotides read TGTGCCAGCAGCCACACCTCAGCGGGGATGAACAATGAGCAGTTCTTC. The chain joins TRBV3-1 to TRBJ2-1, with 7 bases lining up with TRBD2. The CDR3 consists of 16 residues. In germline, CDR1 is LGHDT, CDR2 YNNKEL (reference sequence). V dropped 3 bases and J dropped 5; count of bases not matched to a gene: 10.

The V call is TRBV10-3, the J call TRBJ2-3; D might be TRBD1 or TRBD2, each matching 5 bases. The CDR3 consists of 13 residues. V was pared by 4 bases and J by 10 bases, with 15 bases between. Germline CDR1 ENHRY, CDR2 SYGVKD. CDR3: CAISATGTDPQYF. In DNA, the CDR3 is TGTGCCATCAGTGCTACGGGGACGGATCCGCAGTATTTT.

This clonotype came up a few times. The rearrangement links TRBV19 to TRBJ2-2; TRBD2 aligns across 8 bases. The germline gives CDR1 LNHDA, CDR2 SQIVND (reference sequence). The CDR3 sequence is 14 residues long. V shed 5 bases, J shed 3 bases, and the junction held 2 bases outside the gene matches. The CDR3 is CASSAGGDTGELFF. CDR3 nucleotide sequence: TGTGCCAGTAGTGCCGGGGGGGACACCGGGGAGCTGTTTTTT.

This clonotype was recorded at least ten times. This chain links TRBV10-2 with TRBJ2-5, with no clear D. CDR3 length: 12 residues. In germline, CDR1 is WSHSY, CDR2 SAAADI. Trimming stripped 2 bases from V and 5 bases from J, with 6 bases between. CDR3 nucleotide sequence: TGCGCCAGCAGTGAGATGGGTGAGACCCAGTACTTC. As protein: CASSEMGETQYF.